This entry features one T cell receptor beta chain sequence. This sample is drawn from a study of identical twins. TCRdb used MiXCR to reprocess the 5' RACE reads, holding one entry per CDR3 protein. The table records hundreds of thousands of distinct CDR3 sequences, about 8.9% of them present only once. J lost 4 bases, V lost 4 bases, and 10 bases had no gene match. The CDR3 has 16 residues. Germline V lookup: CDR1 ENHRY, CDR2 SYGVKD. The same specimen was also included in a second study, on yellow fever vaccine responses in identical twins.

The sequencing sample was made of memory (CD45RO+) T cells sorted from blood. This clonotype was sampled from a woman under 30 in good health. V and J are TRBV10-3 and TRBJ1-2; TRBD1 matches 9 bases. The CDR3 spells CAISGQGETFLYGYTF. In DNA form, the CDR3 reads TGTGCCATCAGTGGACAGGGGGAAACATTTCTCTATGGCTACACCTTC.